This passage covers 15 T cell receptor beta chains from one sample sequenced in a study of blood T cell repertoires in COVID-19. Using immunoSEQ multiplex PCR, the repertoire was profiled, and TCRdb retains in-frame clones only, with some absent. The sample carries roughly 200,000 clones, around 92% recorded once. Specimen: PBMCs or T cells enriched from blood (not recorded which). The receptors shown here come from a woman aged 25 to 39 with acute COVID-19.

The rearrangement joins TRBV9 to TRBJ2-1, with 9 bases identical to TRBD2. Germline values: CDR1 SGDLS, CDR2 YYNGEE. V shed 0 bases and J 1 base; nucleotides not matched to a gene: 5. The CDR3 consists of 17 residues. The CDR3 DNA reads TGTGCCAGCAGCGTAGCTGTAGCGGGGGTATCCTACAATGAGCAGTTCTTC. It specifies CASSVAVAGVSYNEQFF.

This chain joins TRBV30 and TRBJ1-3; D is possibly TRBD1 (5 bases). Between the trimmed V and J ends, which lost 0 bases and 0 bases, there was a span of 6 bases. Looked up from germline, CDR1 is GTSNPN and CDR2 is SVGIG (reference sequence). The CDR3 has 14 amino acids. The CDR3: CAWSVGASGNTIYF. CDR3 DNA: TGTGCCTGGAGTGTAGGGGCCTCTGGAAACACCATATATTTT.

The rearrangement joins TRBV11-2 to TRBJ1-1; 9 bases agree with TRBD1. Germline CDR1 is SGHAT and CDR2 is FQNNGV. J gave up 1 base and V 1 base, and 4 bases lay outside the gene matches. The CDR3 is 16 amino acids. This CDR3 reads CASSLGPTGGNTEAFF. DNA for the CDR3: TGTGCCAGCAGCTTAGGACCGACAGGGGGGAACACTGAAGCTTTCTTT.

The V call is TRBV30, the J call TRBJ1-4, with D perhaps TRBD1 (5 bases). The CDR3 runs 14 residues. With 0 bases removed from V and 8 bases from J, the gap between germline ends came to 13 bases. Germline assignment: CDR1 GTSNPN and CDR2 SVGIG (reference sequence). The CDR3 protein is CAWSVRGRGEKLFF. In DNA, the CDR3 is TGTGCCTGGAGTGTACGGGGGAGAGGGGAAAAACTGTTTTTT.

The chain has TRBV29-1 and TRBJ2-5; 8 nucleotides align to TRBD2. Trimming removed 5 bases from V and 7 bases from J; junction bases left unmatched: 9. Germline CDR1 is SQVTM and CDR2 is ANQGSEA. The length of the CDR3 is 13 residues. CDR3 in DNA: TGCAGCGTTAGCGGGACTAGGGAGCGGACCCAGTACTTC. Translation gives CSVSGTRERTQYF.

The V call is TRBV27, the J call TRBJ1-5; TRBD1 agrees at 8 bases. The CDR3 spans 14 residues. With V trimmed by 5 bases and J by 6 bases, 6 bases remained unmatched. Germline V gene lookup returns CDR1 MNHEY and CDR2 SMNVEV (reference sequence). The CDR3 region is CASSPRQGSQPQHF. Written as DNA, the CDR3 is TGTGCCAGCAGTCCTCGACAGGGGAGTCAGCCCCAGCATTTT.

This chain joins TRBV7-3 and TRBJ2-1, with 7 bases fitting TRBD1. The J segment lost 6 bases and the V segment lost 5 bases, leaving 7 bases of the junction unmatched. Germline V gives CDR1 SGHTA, CDR2 FQGTGA. This CDR3 region has 14 residues. The CDR3 DNA reads TGTGCCAGCAGCCGACAGGGTTTCAGCAATGAGCAGTTCTTC. Translating it yields CASSRQGFSNEQFF.

The CDR3 sequence is CASSIGSDQPQHF. DNA for the CDR3: TGTGCCAGTAGTATAGGTTCGGATCAGCCCCAGCATTTT. The chain carries TRBV19 and TRBJ1-5, with no clear D. V lost 1 base to trimming and J lost 5 bases, with 6 bases between them. Germline lookup yields CDR1 LNHDA and CDR2 SQIVND (reference sequence). This CDR3 region has 13 residues.

In DNA, the CDR3 is TGTGCCTGGAGTCCGCCTTACAGCAGTTCGAATGGCTACACCTTC. Translated, it gives CAWSPPYSSSNGYTF. The V gene is TRBV30, the J gene TRBJ1-2; D uncertain. V lost 2 bases and J 6 bases, leaving 19 bases between the germline ends. Germline CDR1 and CDR2: GTSNPN and SVGIG (reference sequence). There are 15 residues in the CDR3.

The V gene is TRBV19, the J gene TRBJ1-2, with D hard to call. This CDR3 has 16 residues. The V end was cut by 9 bases, the J end by 7 bases, with 27 bases between. CDR1 and CDR2 from the germline V gene are LNHDA and SQIVND (reference sequence). CDR3 DNA sequence: TGTGCCAGCTCTATTCCGGGAGCGTTCTTCCTAGGTGGCTACACCTTC. Translating gives CASSIPGAFFLGGYTF.

The chain is built from TRBV7-3 and TRBJ2-3, with D tentatively TRBD2 (6 bases). The CDR3 has 16 residues. CDR1 is SGHTA and CDR2 is FQGTGA in the germline V gene. The V and J ends lost 2 bases and 6 bases respectively, with 18 bases between them. CDR3 nucleotide sequence: TGTGCCAGCAGCTTAGTTGGCGGGGCGCCGGGGGATACGCAGTATTTT. This translates into CASSLVGGAPGDTQYF. Based on the CDR3 plus reference TRBV7-3 and TRBJ2-3, the full variable domain is GAGVSQTPSNKVTEKGKYVELRCDPISGHTALYWYRQSLGQGPEFLIYFQGTGAADDSGLPNDRFFAVRPEGSVSTLKIQRTERGDSAVYLCASSLVGGAPGDTQYFGPGTRLTVL.

The chain combines TRBV28 with TRBJ2-1; a weak D match, TRBD2 (6 bases). V dropped 7 bases and J dropped 6 bases, with 13 bases sitting between them. The length of the CDR3 is 13 residues. Germline lookup yields CDR1 MDHEN and CDR2 SYDVKM. The DNA of the CDR3 is TGTGCCAGCACAGGGACTCCCATCAATGAGCAGTTCTTC. Translated: CASTGTPINEQFF. Full variable domain (missing parts from reference TRBV28 and TRBJ2-1): DVKVTQSSRYLVKRTGEKVFLECVQDMDHENMFWYRQDPGLGLRLIYFSYDVKMKEKGDIPEGYSVSREKKERFSLILESASTNQTSMYLCASTGTPINEQFFGPGTRLTVL.

The chain has TRBV2 and TRBJ1-1, with no clear D. V lost 7 bases and J 11 bases, leaving 23 bases between the germline ends. Germline-derived CDR1 and CDR2 are SNHLY and FYNNEI. The CDR3 is 14 residues long. The CDR3 coding sequence is TGTGCCAGCACCCAGCAGCCAGGACCCACGGGGGCTTTCTTT. Its translation is CASTQQPGPTGAFF. The full variable domain, completed using reference TRBV2 and TRBJ1-1, is EPEVTQTPSHQVTQMGQEVILRCVPISNHLYFYWYRQILGQKVEFLVSFYNNEISEKSEIFDDQFSVERPDGSNFTLKIRSTKLEDSAMYFCASTQQPGPTGAFFGQGTRLTVV.

The chain recombines TRBV11-2 with TRBJ1-1; D is perhaps TRBD1 (6 bases). The CDR3 length is 14 residues. In germline, CDR1 is SGHAT, CDR2 FQNNGV. V lost 4 bases, J lost 1 base, and 10 bases lay in between. CDR3 in DNA: TGTGCCAGCAGCTCCGTCAGGGGGAACACTGAAGCTTTCTTT. It is translated as CASSSVRGNTEAFF.

V gene TRBV12-3 or TRBV12-4 combines with J gene TRBJ2-5; D is ambiguous. The CDR3 totals 11 residues. Trimming removed 6 bases at V and 9 bases at J, with 11 bases between. The CDR3 region is CASSSGSPQYF. For the CDR3, the DNA is TGTGCCAGCAGCTCCGGTAGCCCCCAGTACTTC.